The clone carrying this T cell receptor (beta chain) has just one count. Its antigen remains unidentified. This sample was included in a study of cytomegalovirus exposure and HLA in healthy donors. Germline V gives CDR1 GTSNPN, CDR2 SVGIG (reference sequence). The V end lost 2 bases, the J end lost 1 base, and 9 bases lay between the germline ends. The CDR3 loop spans 14 amino acids. PCR used 60 Vbeta primers and 13 Jbeta primers. Per the original data handling: An analysis performed later counted roughly 80 million unique TCR beta chains (roughly 9.9 million of them shared). Using immunoSEQ multiplex PCR, the repertoire was profiled, and TCRdb retains in-frame clones only, with some absent. That table furnishes V, J and clone size, whereas the DNA furnished D and trimming. The sample shows under 200,000 clones, around three quarters of them seen only once. Points from the study as a whole: Per a prior analysis, the majority of TCR beta V segments were productive roughly 87% or roughly 30% of the time. In a later analysis, HLA-C alleles had the fewest associated TCRs, DRB1 alleles the most. Association with HLA alleles at 0.05 false discovery rate was found for 16,951 TCR beta sequences in a later analysis.

The sequenced sample consisted of PBMCs. This chain connects TRBV30 to TRBJ1-3, with D unclear. This TCR derives from a woman aged 25 to 39 in good health and CMV-seropositive. CDR3 in amino acids: CAWSLGGSGNTIYF. The CDR3 nucleotides read TGTGCCTGGAGTCTTGGAGGATCTGGAAACACCATATATTTT. Looking up the rest from reference TRBV30 and TRBJ1-3 gives the full variable domain: SQTIHQWPATLVQPVGSPLSLECTVEGTSNPNLYWYRQAAGRGLQLLFYSVGIGQISSEVPQNLSASRPQDRQFILSSKKLLLSDSGFYLCAWSLGGSGNTIYFGEGSWLTVV.